This T cell receptor beta chain was obtained from a study of a mutant IDH1 vaccine in newly diagnosed glioma. Looking at the study overall: Treated patients were around 60% male, about 38% female, mean age roughly 40 years. General study findings and limits: Among patients, around 95% showed immune responses induced by the vaccine.

With regard to this clone: Its specificity is unknown.

Repertoires were generated with immunoSEQ multiplex PCR, while TCRdb's copy carries only in-frame clones and drops some. The sample comprises 50,000 to 65,000 clones, 80% to 90% of which are singletons, and nearly 20% rests with the top ten. The time point was: baseline, week 1 (first vaccination visit). This sample's treatment: pre-vaccination baseline after standard-of-care therapy. Tumors from donors were new WHO grade 3 or 4 IDH1-mutant astrocytomas with ATRX loss. CDR1 is SGHTA and CDR2 is FQGNSA in the germline V gene. The CDR3 has 15 residues. The ends lost 3 bases at V and 4 bases at J; junction bases unmatched: 6.

The source is a man between 18 and 29 years old with glioma. The chain links TRBV7-2 to TRBJ2-5; 9 bases align to TRBD1. This sample comprised PBMCs, obtained from a glioma patient treated with radiotherapy, temozolomide or both. The CDR3 loop reads CASSFGTGIPETQYF. CDR3 DNA sequence: TGTGCCAGCAGCTTCGGGACAGGGATACCAGAGACCCAGTACTTC. Full variable domain (rest looked up from reference TRBV7-2 and TRBJ2-5): GAGVSQSPSNKVTEKGKDVELRCDPISGHTALYWYRQSLGQGLEFLIYFQGNSAPDKSGLPSDRFSAERTGGSVSTLTIQRTQQEDSAVYLCASSFGTGIPETQYFGPGTRLLVL.